This T cell receptor (beta chain) stems from a study of blood T cell repertoires in COVID-19. Whole-study context: T cells, B-cell-depleted T cells, or PBMCs provided the cDNA or gDNA that served as material.

This clone has only one observation. Repertoires were generated with immunoSEQ multiplex PCR, while TCRdb's copy carries only in-frame clones and drops some. The profile shows some 100,000 clones, nearly 85% of them singletons. V dropped 4 bases and J dropped 7 bases, with 11 bases sitting between them. The CDR3 has 14 residues. Germline V gene lookup returns CDR1 LGHDT and CDR2 YNNKEL (reference sequence). The gene calls are TRBV3-1 (or the pseudogene TRBV3-2) and TRBJ1-6; D ambiguous. This receptor was obtained from a woman aged 45-65 years with acute or convalescent COVID-19. The sequencing sample was made of peripheral blood. CDR3 in amino acids: CASSLESSNSPLHF. Written as DNA, the CDR3 is TGTGCCAGCAGCCTAGAGAGTTCAAATTCACCCCTCCACTTT.